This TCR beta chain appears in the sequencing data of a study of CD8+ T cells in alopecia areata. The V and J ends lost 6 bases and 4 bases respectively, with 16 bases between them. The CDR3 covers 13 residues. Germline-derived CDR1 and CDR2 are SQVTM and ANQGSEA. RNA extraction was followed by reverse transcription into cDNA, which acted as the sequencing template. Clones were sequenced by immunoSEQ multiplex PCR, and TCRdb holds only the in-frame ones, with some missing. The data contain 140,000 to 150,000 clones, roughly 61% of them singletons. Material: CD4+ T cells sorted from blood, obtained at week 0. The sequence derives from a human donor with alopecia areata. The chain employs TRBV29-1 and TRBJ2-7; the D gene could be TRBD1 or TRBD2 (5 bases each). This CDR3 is CSVAYRDGYEQYF. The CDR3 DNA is TGCAGCGTCGCCTACCGGGACGGGTACGAGCAGTACTTC.